These T cell receptor beta chains were read from a single sample in a study of T cells in Graves' hyperthyroidism and ophthalmopathy. TCRdb used MiXCR to reprocess the multiplex PCR reads, holding one entry per CDR3 protein. Of hundreds of thousands of distinct CDR3 sequences in the sample, about 15% were seen once. The sequencing sample was made of blood. These TCRs come from a man aged 18 to 29 with Graves' ophthalmopathy. Each CDR3 is given with its conserved first and last residue. A D gene is named only where the DNA matches it firmly. Clone size is shown for a subset of rows, as once, few, many or a class of expanded clone.

clone size	D gene	J gene	V gene	CDR3 DNA	CDR3 protein
many	TRBD2	TRBJ2-1	TRBV12-3/TRBV12-4	TGTGCCAGCACAACTAGCGAATACAATGAGCAGTTCTTC	CASTTSEYNEQFF
.	.	TRBJ1-2	TRBV18	TGTGCCAGCCCACCCATACTCCGGGAAGCCGGATATGGCTACACCTTC	CASPPILREAGYGYTF
.	TRBD1	TRBJ1-1	TRBV6-9	TGTGCCAGCAGTTACGTGTTAGAGAGCTGGACAGGGGCGAACACTGAAGCTTTCTTT	CASSYVLESWTGANTEAFF
.	TRBD1	TRBJ1-1	TRBV7-3	TGTGCCAGCAGACGACAGGGGGAAGGCACTGAAGCTTTCTTT	CASRRQGEGTEAFF
many	.	TRBJ1-1	TRBV5-8	TGTGCCAGCAGCCGCCGACCCGCGGGCACTGAAGCTTTCTTT	CASSRRPAGTEAFF
few	.	TRBJ1-3	TRBV4-1	TGCGCCAGCAGCCAAGGGCCCAACTCTGGAAACACCATATATTTT	CASSQGPNSGNTIYF
few	.	TRBJ2-3	TRBV19	TGTGCCAGTAGTACAGAGGGAGAGAGCCCCGGAGCGCAGTATTTT	CASSTEGESPGAQYF
.	.	TRBJ2-5	TRBV5-1	TGCGCCAGCAGTGACACGGGGGGCGCGGAGACCCAGTACTTC	CASSDTGGAETQYF
few	TRBD2	TRBJ2-1	TRBV5-6	TGTGCCAGCAGCCACCTACTAGCGGAGGTTTACAATGAGCAGTTCTTC	CASSHLLAEVYNEQFF
many	TRBD2	TRBJ2-2	TRBV11-2	TGTGCCAGCAGAGGACTAGCGGGACCTCCGAACACCGGGGAGCTGTTTTTT	CASRGLAGPPNTGELFF
many	.	TRBJ1-2	TRBV12-3/TRBV12-4	TGTGCCAGCAGTTCCGACAGTTTTGGCTACACCTTC	CASSSDSFGYTF
many	TRBD2	TRBJ2-7	TRBV29-1	TGCAGCGTTGAAGGCGGGAGGCGGTACGAGCAGTACTTC	CSVEGGRRYEQYF
many	TRBD2	TRBJ2-1	TRBV12-3/TRBV12-4	TGTGCCAGCAGTCTGAAACTAGCGGGGGGGCCCTACAATGAGCAGTTCTTC	CASSLKLAGGPYNEQFF
many	TRBD1	TRBJ2-7	TRBV5-5	TGTGCCAGCAGCTTGGTGTCGACAGGGTCCTACGAGCAGTACTTC	CASSLVSTGSYEQYF
many	.	TRBJ2-1	TRBV12-3/TRBV12-4	TGTGCCAGCAGTTTCCCCAGCTTCAGTGAGCAGTTCTTC	CASSFPSFSEQFF
few	.	TRBJ1-5	TRBV24-1	TGTGCCACCAGTGATCCCCTCCAGAGCAATCAGCCCCAGCATTTT	CATSDPLQSNQPQHF
many	.	TRBJ2-7	TRBV12-3/TRBV12-4	TGTGCCAGCAGGCACGTGGACGGAGGCTACGAGCAGTACTTC	CASRHVDGGYEQYF
.	TRBD2	TRBJ2-3	TRBV4-1	TGCGCCAGCAGCCAACAGGTTAGCGGGGGTACAGATACGCAGTATTTT	CASSQQVSGGTDTQYF
.	.	TRBJ2-2	TRBV7-9	TGTGCCAGCGGCAACACAGGGAACACCGGGGAGCTGTTTTTT	CASGNTGNTGELFF
many	TRBD2	TRBJ2-4	TRBV2	TGTGCCAGCACAGCGGGAGTAGCCAAAAACATTCAGTACTTC	CASTAGVAKNIQYF
many	TRBD1	TRBJ2-7	TRBV20-1	TGCAGTGCTGGGACAGGGGGGGTAGGGGAGCAGTACTTC	CSAGTGGVGEQYF
.	.	TRBJ2-7	TRBV5-1	TGCGCCAGCACCAGAACCGGGTACGAGCAGTACTTC	CASTRTGYEQYF
.	.	TRBJ1-5	TRBV10-2	TGCGCCAGCCCCTGGGCCCTGAAGGGAAGCAATCAGCCCCAGCATTTT	CASPWALKGSNQPQHF
many	TRBD1	TRBJ2-5	TRBV20-1	TGCAGATACCGGGACAGGGGCCTAATCGGGGCCCAAGAGACCCAGTACTTC	CRYRDRGLIGAQETQYF
.	.	TRBJ2-1	TRBV28	TGTGCCAGCAGACGACAGGAGTCCTACAATGAGCAGTTCTTC	CASRRQESYNEQFF
many	.	TRBJ2-7	TRBV20-1	TGCAGTGCCAGACGGACAGAGACCTACGAGCAGTACTTC	CSARRTETYEQYF
many	TRBD2	TRBJ2-5	TRBV10-1	TGCGCCAGCAGTGATACTAGCGAGATCCAAGAGACCCAGTACTTC	CASSDTSEIQETQYF
.	.	TRBJ2-2	TRBV27	TGTGCCAGCAGTACAACGGGGACCACCGGGGAGCTGTTTTTT	CASSTTGTTGELFF
many	.	TRBJ1-3	TRBV20-1	TGCAGTGGCGGAGGCCCCTCTGGAAACACCATATATTTT	CSGGGPSGNTIYF
.	.	TRBJ2-2	TRBV7-9	TGTGCCAGCAGCTTGGATATGACGGGAGTTTGGACCGGGGAGCTGTTTTTT	CASSLDMTGVWTGELFF
.	.	TRBJ2-3	TRBV12-3/TRBV12-4	TGTGCCAGCAGCCCACTGTGGGGTACGCAGTATTTT	CASSPLWGTQYF
.	.	TRBJ1-2	TRBV27	TGTGCCAGCAGTTTTAACAGGGATAGTGGCTACACCTTC	CASSFNRDSGYTF
many	.	TRBJ2-2	TRBV5-8	TGTGCCAGCAGCTGGGGGACGACAACGAACACCGGGGAGCTGTTTTTT	CASSWGTTTNTGELFF